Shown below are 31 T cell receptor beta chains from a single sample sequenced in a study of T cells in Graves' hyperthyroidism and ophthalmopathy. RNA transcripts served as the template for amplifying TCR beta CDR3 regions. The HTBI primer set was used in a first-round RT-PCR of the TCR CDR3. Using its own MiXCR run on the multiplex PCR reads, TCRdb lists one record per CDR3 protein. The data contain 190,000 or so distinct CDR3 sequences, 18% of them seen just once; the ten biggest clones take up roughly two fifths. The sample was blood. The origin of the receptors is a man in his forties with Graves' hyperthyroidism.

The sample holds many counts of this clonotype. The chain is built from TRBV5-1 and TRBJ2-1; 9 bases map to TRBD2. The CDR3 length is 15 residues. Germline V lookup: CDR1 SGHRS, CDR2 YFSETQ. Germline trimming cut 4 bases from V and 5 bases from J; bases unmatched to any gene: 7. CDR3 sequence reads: CASSPVAGADNEQFF. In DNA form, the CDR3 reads TGCGCCAGCAGCCCGGTAGCGGGGGCGGACAATGAGCAGTTCTTC.

For the CDR3, the DNA is TGCGCCAGCAGCTCCCGCGGAGGTTCTGAGGAAAAACTGTTTTTT. It encodes CASSSRGGSEEKLFF. The rearrangement uses TRBV5-1 and TRBJ1-4, with D hard to call. The V and J ends lost 3 bases and 8 bases respectively, with 17 bases between them. CDR3 size: 15 residues. In germline, CDR1 is SGHRS, CDR2 YFSETQ.

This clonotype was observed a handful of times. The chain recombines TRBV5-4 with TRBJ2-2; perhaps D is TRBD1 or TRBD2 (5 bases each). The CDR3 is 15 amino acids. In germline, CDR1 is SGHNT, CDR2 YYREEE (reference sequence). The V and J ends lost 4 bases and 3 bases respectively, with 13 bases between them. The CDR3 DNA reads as TGTGCCAGCAGCATGGGGGACGGATACACCGGGGAGCTGTTTTTT. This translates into CASSMGDGYTGELFF. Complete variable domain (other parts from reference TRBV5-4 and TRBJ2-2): ETGVTQSPTHLIKTRGQQVTLRCSSQSGHNTVSWYQQALGQGPQFIFQYYREEENGRGNFPPRFSGLQFPNYSSELNVNALELDDSALYLCASSMGDGYTGELFFGEGSRLTVL.

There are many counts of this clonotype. CDR3 amino acids: CASSPPSGQAATQYF. The CDR3 DNA sequence: TGTGCCAGCTCACCACCGTCGGGACAGGCGGCTACGCAGTATTTT. The chain carries TRBV18 and TRBJ2-3; TRBD1 matches at 8 bases. Germline-derived CDR1 and CDR2 are KGHSH and LQKENI. After removal of 0 bases from V and 8 bases from J, the junction contained 7 bases not matched to a gene. The CDR3 sequence is 15 residues long.

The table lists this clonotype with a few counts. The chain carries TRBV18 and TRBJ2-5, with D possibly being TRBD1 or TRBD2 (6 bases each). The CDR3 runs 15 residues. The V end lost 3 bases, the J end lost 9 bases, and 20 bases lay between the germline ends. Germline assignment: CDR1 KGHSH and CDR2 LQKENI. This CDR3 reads CASSPPGGVDEAQYF. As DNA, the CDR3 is TGTGCCAGCTCACCTCCCGGGGGCGTGGATGAGGCCCAGTACTTC.

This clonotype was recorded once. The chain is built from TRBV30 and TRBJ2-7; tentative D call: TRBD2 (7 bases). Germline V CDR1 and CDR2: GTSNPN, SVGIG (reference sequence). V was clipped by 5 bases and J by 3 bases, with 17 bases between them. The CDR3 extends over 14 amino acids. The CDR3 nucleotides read TGTGCCTGGGGCCTGGGGGGGCACGGCTACGAGCAGTACTTC. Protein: CAWGLGGHGYEQYF.

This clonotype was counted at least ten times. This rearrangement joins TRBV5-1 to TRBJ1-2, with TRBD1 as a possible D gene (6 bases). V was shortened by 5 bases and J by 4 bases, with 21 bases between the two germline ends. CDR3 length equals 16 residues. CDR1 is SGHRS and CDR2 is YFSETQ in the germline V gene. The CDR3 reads CASRFIVTGSSYGYTF. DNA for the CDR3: TGCGCCAGCAGATTTATCGTAACAGGGTCGAGCTATGGCTACACCTTC.

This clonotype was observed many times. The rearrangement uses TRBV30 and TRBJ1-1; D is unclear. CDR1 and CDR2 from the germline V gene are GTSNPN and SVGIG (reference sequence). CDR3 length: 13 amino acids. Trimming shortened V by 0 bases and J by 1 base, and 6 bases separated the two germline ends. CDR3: CAWSVRWNTEAFF. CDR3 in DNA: TGTGCCTGGAGTGTACGATGGAACACTGAAGCTTTCTTT. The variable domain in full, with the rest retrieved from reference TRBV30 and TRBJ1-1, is SQTIHQWPATLVQPVGSPLSLECTVEGTSNPNLYWYRQAAGRGLQLLFYSVGIGQISSEVPQNLSASRPQDRQFILSSKKLLLSDSGFYLCAWSVRWNTEAFFGQGTRLTVV.

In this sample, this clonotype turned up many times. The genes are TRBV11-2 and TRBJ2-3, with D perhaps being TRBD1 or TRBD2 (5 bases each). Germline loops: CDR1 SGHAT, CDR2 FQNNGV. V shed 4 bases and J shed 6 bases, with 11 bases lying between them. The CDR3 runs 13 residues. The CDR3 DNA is TGTGCCAGCAGCTCTTGGGGACCTGATACGCAGTATTTT. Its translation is CASSSWGPDTQYF.

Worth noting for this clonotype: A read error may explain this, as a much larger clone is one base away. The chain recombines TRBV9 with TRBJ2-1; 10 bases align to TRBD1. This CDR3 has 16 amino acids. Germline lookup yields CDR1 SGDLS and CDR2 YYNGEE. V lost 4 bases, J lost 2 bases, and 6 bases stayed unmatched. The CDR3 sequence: CASSQGGQGAYNEQFF. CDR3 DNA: TGTGCCAGCAGCCAAGGAGGACAGGGGGCCTACAATGAGCAGTTCTTC.

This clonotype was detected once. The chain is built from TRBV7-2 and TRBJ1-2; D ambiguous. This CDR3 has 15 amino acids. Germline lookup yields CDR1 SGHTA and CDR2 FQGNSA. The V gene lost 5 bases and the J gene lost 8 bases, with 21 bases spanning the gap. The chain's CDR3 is CASSTRLSGAWGYTF. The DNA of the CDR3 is TGTGCCAGCAGCACCCGTCTTTCCGGCGCGTGGGGCTACACCTTC.

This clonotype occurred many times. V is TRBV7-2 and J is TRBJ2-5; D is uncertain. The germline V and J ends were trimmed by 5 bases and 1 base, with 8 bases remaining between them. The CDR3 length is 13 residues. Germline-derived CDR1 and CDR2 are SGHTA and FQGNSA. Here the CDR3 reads CASSRHPQETQYF. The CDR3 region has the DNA TGTGCCAGCAGCCGACACCCCCAAGAGACCCAGTACTTC.

Here the CDR3 DNA reads TGTGCCAGCAGTTCCGGGACAGGGATCTTTGAAAAACTGTTTTTT. It specifies CASSSGTGIFEKLFF. This sequence joins TRBV6-1 and TRBJ1-4, with 9 positions matching TRBD1. The ends lost 5 bases at V and 7 bases at J; junction bases unmatched: 8. This CDR3 has 15 residues. CDR1 and CDR2 (germline): MNHNS, SASEGT.

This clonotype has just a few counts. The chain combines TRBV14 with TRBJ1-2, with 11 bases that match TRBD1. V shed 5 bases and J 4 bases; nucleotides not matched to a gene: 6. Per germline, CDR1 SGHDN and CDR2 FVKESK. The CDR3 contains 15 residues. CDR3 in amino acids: CASSVGQGAFYGYTF. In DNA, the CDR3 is TGTGCCAGCAGCGTAGGACAGGGGGCCTTCTATGGCTACACCTTC.

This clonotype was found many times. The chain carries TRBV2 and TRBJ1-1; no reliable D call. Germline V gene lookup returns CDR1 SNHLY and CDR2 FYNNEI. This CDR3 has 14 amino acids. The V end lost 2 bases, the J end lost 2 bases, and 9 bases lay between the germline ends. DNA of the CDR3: TGTGCCAGCAGTGAACCGGGATTAAACACTGAAGCTTTCTTT. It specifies CASSEPGLNTEAFF.

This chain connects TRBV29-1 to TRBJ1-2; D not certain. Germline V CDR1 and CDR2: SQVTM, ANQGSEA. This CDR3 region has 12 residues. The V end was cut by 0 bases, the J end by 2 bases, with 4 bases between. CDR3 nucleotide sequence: TGCAGCGTTGAAGAGGGAAACTATGGCTACACCTTC. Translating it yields CSVEEGNYGYTF.

The CDR3 is CASTKVLAGDPGTQYF. CDR3 coding DNA: TGTGCCAGCACCAAAGTCCTCGCGGGGGACCCTGGGACCCAGTACTTC. The chain has TRBV2 and TRBJ2-5; 7 positions match TRBD2. The CDR3 runs 16 residues. Germline CDR1 is SNHLY and CDR2 is FYNNEI. The ends lost 7 bases at V and 7 bases at J; junction bases unmatched: 18.

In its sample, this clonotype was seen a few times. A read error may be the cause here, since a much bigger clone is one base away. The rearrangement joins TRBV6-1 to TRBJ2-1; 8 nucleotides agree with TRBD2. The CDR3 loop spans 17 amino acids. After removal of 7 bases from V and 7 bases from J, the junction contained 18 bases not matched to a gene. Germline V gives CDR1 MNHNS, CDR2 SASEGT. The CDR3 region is CASIRMTGGGLNNEQFF. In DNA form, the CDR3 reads TGTGCCAGCATAAGGATGACGGGGGGGGGCTTAAATAATGAGCAGTTCTTC.

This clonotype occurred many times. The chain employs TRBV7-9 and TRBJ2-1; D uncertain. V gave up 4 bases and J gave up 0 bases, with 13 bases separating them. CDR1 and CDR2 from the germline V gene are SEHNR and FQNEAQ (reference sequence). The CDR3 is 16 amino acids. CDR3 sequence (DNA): TGTGCCAGCAGCTCAATCGCAGCAGACTCCTACAATGAGCAGTTCTTC. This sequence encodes CASSSIAADSYNEQFF. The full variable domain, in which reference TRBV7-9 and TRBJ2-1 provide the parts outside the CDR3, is DTGVSQNPRHKITKRGQNVTFRCDPISEHNRLYWYRQTLGQGPEFLTYFQNEAQLEKSRLLSDRFSAERPKGSFSTLEIQRTEQGDSAMYLCASSSIAADSYNEQFFGPGTRLTVL.

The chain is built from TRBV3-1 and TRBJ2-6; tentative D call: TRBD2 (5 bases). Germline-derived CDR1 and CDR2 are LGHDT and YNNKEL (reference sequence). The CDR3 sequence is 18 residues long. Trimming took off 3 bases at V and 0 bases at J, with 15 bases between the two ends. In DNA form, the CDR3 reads TGTGCCAGCAGCCAGTGGACGGGGAGAAGCTCTGGGGCCAACGTCCTGACTTTC. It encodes CASSQWTGRSSGANVLTF.

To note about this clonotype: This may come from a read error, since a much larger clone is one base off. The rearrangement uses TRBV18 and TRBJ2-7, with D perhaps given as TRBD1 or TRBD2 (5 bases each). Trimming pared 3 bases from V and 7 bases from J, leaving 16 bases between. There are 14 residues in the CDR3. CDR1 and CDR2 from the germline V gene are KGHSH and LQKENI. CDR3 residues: CASSPEPGRLEQYF. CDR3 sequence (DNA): TGTGCCAGCTCACCCGAACCGGGACGGCTTGAGCAGTACTTC.

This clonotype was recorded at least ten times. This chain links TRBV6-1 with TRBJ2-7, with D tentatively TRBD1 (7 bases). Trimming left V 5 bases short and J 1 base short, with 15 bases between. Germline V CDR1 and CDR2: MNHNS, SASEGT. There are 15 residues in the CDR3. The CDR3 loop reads CASSSIQGTSYEQYF. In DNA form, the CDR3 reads TGTGCCAGCAGTTCCATACAGGGGACTTCCTACGAGCAGTACTTC.

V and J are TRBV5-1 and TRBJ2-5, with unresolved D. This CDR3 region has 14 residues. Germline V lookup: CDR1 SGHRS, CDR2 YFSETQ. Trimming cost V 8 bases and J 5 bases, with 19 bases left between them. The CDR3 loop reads CASGSHVPAETQYF. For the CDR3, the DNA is TGCGCCAGTGGATCTCACGTCCCCGCGGAGACCCAGTACTTC.

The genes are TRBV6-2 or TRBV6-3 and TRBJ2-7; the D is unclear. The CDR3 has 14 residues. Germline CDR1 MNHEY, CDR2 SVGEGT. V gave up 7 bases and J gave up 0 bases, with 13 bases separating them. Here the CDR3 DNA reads TGTGCCAGCACGCCGGAGTCCCTCTCCTACGAGCAGTACTTC. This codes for CASTPESLSYEQYF.

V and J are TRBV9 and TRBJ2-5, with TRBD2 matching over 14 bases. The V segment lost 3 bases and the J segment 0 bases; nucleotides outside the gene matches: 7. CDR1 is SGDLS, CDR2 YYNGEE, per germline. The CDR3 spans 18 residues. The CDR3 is CASSERLAGGPYQETQYF. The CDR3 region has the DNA TGTGCCAGCAGCGAACGACTAGCGGGGGGGCCGTACCAAGAGACCCAGTACTTC.

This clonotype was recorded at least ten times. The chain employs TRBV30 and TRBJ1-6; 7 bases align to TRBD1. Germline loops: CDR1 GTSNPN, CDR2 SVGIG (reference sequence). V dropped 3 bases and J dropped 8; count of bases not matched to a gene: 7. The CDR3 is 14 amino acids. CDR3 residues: CAWRLLGGDSPLHF. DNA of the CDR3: TGTGCCTGGAGATTGTTAGGGGGCGATTCACCCCTCCACTTT.

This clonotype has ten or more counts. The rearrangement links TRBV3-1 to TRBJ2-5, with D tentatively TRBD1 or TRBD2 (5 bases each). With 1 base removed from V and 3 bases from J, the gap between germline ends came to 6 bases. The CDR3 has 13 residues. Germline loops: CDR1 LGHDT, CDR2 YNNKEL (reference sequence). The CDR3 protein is CASSQGGEETQYF. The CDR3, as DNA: TGTGCCAGCAGCCAAGGAGGGGAAGAGACCCAGTACTTC.

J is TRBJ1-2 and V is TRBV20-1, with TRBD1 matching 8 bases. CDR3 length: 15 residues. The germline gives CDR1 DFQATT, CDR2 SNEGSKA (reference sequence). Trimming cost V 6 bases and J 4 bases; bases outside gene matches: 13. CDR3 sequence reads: CSAPRQGRGVYGYTF. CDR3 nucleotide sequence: TGCAGTGCCCCACGACAGGGGCGAGGGGTCTATGGCTACACCTTC.

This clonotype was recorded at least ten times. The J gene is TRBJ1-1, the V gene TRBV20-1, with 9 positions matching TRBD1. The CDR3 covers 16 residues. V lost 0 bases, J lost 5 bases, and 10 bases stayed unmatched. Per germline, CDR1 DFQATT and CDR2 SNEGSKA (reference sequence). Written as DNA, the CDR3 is TGCAGTGCTAGAGACCCGGGACAGGGATTTTGGACTGAAGCTTTCTTT. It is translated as CSARDPGQGFWTEAFF.

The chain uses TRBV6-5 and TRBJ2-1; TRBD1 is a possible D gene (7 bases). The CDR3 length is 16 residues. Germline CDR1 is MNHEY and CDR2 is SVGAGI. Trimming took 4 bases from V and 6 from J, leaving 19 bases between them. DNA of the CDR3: TGTGCCAGCAGTTTAGTTGCCAGGGGGGCACGCAATGAGCAGTTCTTC. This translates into CASSLVARGARNEQFF.

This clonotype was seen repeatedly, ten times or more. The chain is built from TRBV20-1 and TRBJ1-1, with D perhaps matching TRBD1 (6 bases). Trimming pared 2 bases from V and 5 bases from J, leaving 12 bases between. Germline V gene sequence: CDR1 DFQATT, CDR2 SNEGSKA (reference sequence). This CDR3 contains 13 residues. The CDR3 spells CSARRGVWTEAFF. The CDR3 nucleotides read TGCAGTGCTAGAAGGGGGGTATGGACTGAAGCTTTCTTT.